This record concerns one TCR beta chain sequence. The target antigen is unknown. These data belong to a study of T cells in Graves' hyperthyroidism and ophthalmopathy. Study-level information: Specimen type is peripheral blood, collected at initial diagnosis prior to any treatment.

Together with thyroid ultrasound, orbital computed tomography, serum thyroxine and TRAb, clinical symptoms were used for diagnoses. Study-level findings and limits: The model forecast ophthalmopathy, anticipating it by a median approximately 6.1 months before onset. Most thyroid clonotypes expanded above 0.001 were also detected in blood.

Trimming removed 1 base from V and 7 bases from J, with 11 bases in between. Germline CDR1 LGHNA, CDR2 YSLEER. CDR3 size: 13 residues. Researchers took RNA transcripts and amplified the TCR beta CDR3 regions from them. With the HTBI primer set, the TCR CDR3 went through a first round of RT-PCR. Each CDR3 protein is one row after TCRdb ran MiXCR on the multiplex PCR reads. The sample has around 600,000 distinct CDR3 sequences, 12% to 15% seen once; the top ten hold roughly 6.9%. The chain couples TRBV4-3 to TRBJ2-7; no definite D call. This sequence originates from a woman aged 18 to 35 with Graves' ophthalmopathy. The source material was blood. Written as DNA, the CDR3 is TGCGCCAGCAGCCAAGTCGGCCACAATGAGCAGTACTTC. Translating gives CASSQVGHNEQYF.